The next 28 T cell receptor beta chains were all read from a single sample in a study of shared clonotypes between healthy human individuals. The data were produced by immunoSEQ multiplex PCR, yet TCRdb's version contains in-frame clones alone and is incomplete. The data hold about 490,000 clones, with approximately 82% observed a single time. The source material was PBMCs. These receptors originate from a woman aged 40-49 years in good health. Some clones in this sample may be carry-over from other donors' samples.

This clone occurred once. This chain joins TRBV28 and TRBJ2-7; 10 bases align to TRBD2. Germline V lookup: CDR1 MDHEN, CDR2 SYDVKM. The V segment lost 7 bases and the J segment 2 bases; nucleotides outside the gene matches: 8. The CDR3 has 15 amino acids. CDR3 sequence: CASKPRTSGTYEQYF. The CDR3, as DNA: TGTGCCAGCAAACCGAGGACTAGCGGAACCTACGAGCAGTACTTC.

This clone showed up just a few times. V usage is TRBV18 and J usage is TRBJ2-7; perhaps TRBD2 as D (6 bases). CDR1 and CDR2 (germline): KGHSH, LQKENI. The CDR3 consists of 15 residues. Trimming stripped 3 bases from V and 2 bases from J, with 14 bases between. The CDR3 sequence is CASSPRKGGPYEQYF. The CDR3 DNA reads TGTGCCAGCTCACCGAGAAAGGGAGGACCCTACGAGCAGTACTTC.

The genes are TRBV9 and TRBJ2-3; 8 bases fit TRBD1. V was clipped by 4 bases and J by 4 bases; unmatched bases: 11. This CDR3 comprises 16 residues. Germline CDR1 is SGDLS and CDR2 is YYNGEE. The CDR3 bases are TGTGCCAGCAGCAACCCCGGGCAGGGGGCTGCAGATACGCAGTATTTT. Its protein is CASSNPGQGAADTQYF.

This sequence joins TRBV28 and TRBJ1-5; D might be TRBD1 (6 bases). The CDR3 is 13 residues long. Looked up from germline, CDR1 is MDHEN and CDR2 is SYDVKM. Deletions cut 3 bases from V and 9 bases from J, with 12 bases between. The CDR3 here is CASSLIAGVPQHF. The CDR3 DNA reads TGTGCCAGCAGTTTGATTGCAGGGGTGCCCCAGCATTTT.

The CDR3 protein is CAITPGQDYEQYF. In DNA form, the CDR3 reads TGTGCCATCACACCGGGACAGGACTACGAGCAGTACTTC. The V gene is TRBV10-3, the J gene TRBJ2-7; TRBD1 aligns across 8 bases. The ends lost 7 bases at V and 3 bases at J; junction bases unmatched: 5. Germline CDR1 is ENHRY and CDR2 is SYGVKD. The CDR3 covers 13 residues.

The J gene is TRBJ2-7, the V gene TRBV2, with D possibly being TRBD2 (6 bases). The V end lost 7 bases, the J end lost 7 bases, and 23 bases lay between the germline ends. The germline CDR1 and CDR2 sequences are SNHLY and FYNNEI. The CDR3 has 15 residues. CDR3 bases: TGTGCCAGCACCCTAAGCCGGGACTGGGCTGGAGAGCAGTACTTC. It specifies CASTLSRDWAGEQYF. The entire variable domain, with the rest obtained from reference TRBV2 and TRBJ2-7, is as follows: EPEVTQTPSHQVTQMGQEVILRCVPISNHLYFYWYRQILGQKVEFLVSFYNNEISEKSEIFDDQFSVERPDGSNFTLKIRSTKLEDSAMYFCASTLSRDWAGEQYFGPGTRLTVT.

The chain carries TRBV5-8 and TRBJ2-7; maybe TRBD1 (5 bases). The V end was cut by 6 bases, the J end by 2 bases, with 12 bases between. This CDR3 is built from 13 residues. Germline CDR1 is SGHTS and CDR2 is YDEGEE. The CDR3 DNA is TGTGCCAGCAACCTTGACAGAACCTACGAGCAGTACTTC. Its protein is CASNLDRTYEQYF.

V is TRBV11-3 and J is TRBJ2-1; no firm D call. The CDR3 sequence is 17 residues long. CDR1 is SGHNT and CDR2 is YENEEA in the germline V gene. Trimming stripped 2 bases from V and 3 bases from J, with 17 bases between. DNA of the CDR3: TGTGCCAGCAGCTTAACCGTAAGGACCGCGGTCTACAATGAGCAGTTCTTC. Its translation: CASSLTVRTAVYNEQFF.

The CDR3 DNA sequence: TGTGCCAGCAGCTTCGGGACTAGCAATGAGCAGTTCTTC. It yields the protein CASSFGTSNEQFF. The rearrangement uses TRBV5-8 and TRBJ2-1; 8 positions match TRBD2. Germline V lookup: CDR1 SGHTS, CDR2 YDEGEE. V lost 2 bases, J lost 6 bases, and 1 base stayed unmatched. The CDR3 is made up of 13 amino acids.

The V and J genes are TRBV6-4 and TRBJ1-2; perhaps TRBD1 as D (6 bases). Trimming left V 7 bases short and J 4 bases short, with 22 bases between. The CDR3 is made up of 16 amino acids. Germline V gene lookup returns CDR1 MRHNA and CDR2 SNTAGT. CDR3 amino acids: CASTPFGGPGTYGYTF. The CDR3 DNA sequence: TGTGCCAGCACCCCCTTCGGGGGCCCGGGAACCTATGGCTACACCTTC.

V is TRBV19 and J is TRBJ2-2, with D unclear. There are 14 residues in the CDR3. With 8 bases removed from V and 0 bases from J, the gap between germline ends came to 10 bases. The germline V gene encodes CDR1 LNHDA and CDR2 SQIVND (reference sequence). CDR3: CASQPFANTGELFF. CDR3 DNA: TGTGCCAGTCAACCGTTCGCGAACACCGGGGAGCTGTTTTTT.

This clone was counted a few times. This chain uses TRBV10-2 with TRBJ1-1; D is perhaps TRBD1 (6 bases). The CDR3 has 14 residues. Germline loops: CDR1 WSHSY, CDR2 SAAADI. The V end lost 5 bases, the J end lost 3 bases, and 13 bases lay between the germline ends. DNA of the CDR3: TGCGCCAGCAGTACACAGGGAGGGTACACTGAAGCTTTCTTT. This sequence encodes CASSTQGGYTEAFF.

The chain carries TRBV11-2 and TRBJ1-1; D is possibly TRBD1 (6 bases). V was clipped by 0 bases and J by 0 bases, with 11 bases between them. The CDR3 runs 16 residues. Germline lookup yields CDR1 SGHAT and CDR2 FQNNGV. The CDR3 spells CASSLDRGGVNTEAFF. DNA of the CDR3: TGTGCCAGCAGCTTAGATCGAGGGGGAGTGAACACTGAAGCTTTCTTT.

The chain carries TRBV5-1 and TRBJ1-2; D remains unclear. CDR1 SGHRS and CDR2 YFSETQ come from the germline V gene. V lost 0 bases and J 8 bases, leaving 11 bases between the germline ends. The CDR3 has 13 residues. The CDR3 protein is CASSLVPEGGYTF. The CDR3 DNA sequence: TGCGCCAGCAGCTTGGTACCGGAGGGAGGCTACACCTTC.

The chain combines TRBV10-3 with TRBJ2-7, with 9 bases lining up with TRBD2. Per the germline V gene, CDR1 is ENHRY and CDR2 is SYGVKD. The J segment lost 1 base and the V segment lost 8 bases, leaving 15 bases of the junction unmatched. There are 17 residues in the CDR3. Written as DNA, the CDR3 is TGTGCCATCGGTAGCTGGGAGCGGGAGGATGCGTCCTACGAGCAGTACTTC. Its protein is CAIGSWEREDASYEQYF.

There are a few counts of this clone. The gene calls are TRBV19 and TRBJ1-1; 10 bases are a match to TRBD1. J gave up 5 bases and V 6 bases, and 6 bases lay outside the gene matches. CDR1 LNHDA and CDR2 SQIVND come from the germline V gene (reference sequence). The CDR3 totals 14 residues. The CDR3 protein is CASSPDRGDTEAFF. The DNA for the CDR3 is TGTGCCAGTAGCCCGGACAGGGGGGATACTGAAGCTTTCTTT.

This clone turned up a few times. The rearrangement uses TRBV7-3 and TRBJ2-1; D is perhaps TRBD1 or TRBD2 (5 bases each). The CDR3 is 15 amino acids. Germline V gene data show CDR1 as SGHTA and CDR2 as FQGTGA. V shed 5 bases and J shed 5 bases, with 16 bases lying between them. The chain's CDR3 is CASSASPGPDNEQFF. Written as DNA, the CDR3 is TGTGCCAGCAGCGCCAGCCCGGGACCCGACAATGAGCAGTTCTTC.

The chain joins TRBV5-1 to TRBJ2-5, with 8 bases that match TRBD2. Germline lookup yields CDR1 SGHRS and CDR2 YFSETQ. This CDR3 comprises 15 residues. With V trimmed by 4 bases and J by 9 bases, 14 bases remained unmatched. The CDR3 is CASSAPGLVDPAQYF. The CDR3 DNA reads TGCGCCAGCAGCGCCCCGGGACTAGTCGATCCGGCCCAGTACTTC.

The chain links TRBV28 to TRBJ1-1, with a weak D call TRBD1 (5 bases). The V gene's germline CDR1 is MDHEN and CDR2 SYDVKM. This CDR3 is 17 amino acids long. Trimming removed 3 bases at V and 7 bases at J, with 24 bases between. The CDR3 sequence: CASSLRRGRARGIEAFF. CDR3 nucleotides: TGTGCCAGCAGTTTGCGCCGGGGCAGGGCCCGCGGTATTGAAGCTTTCTTT.

The J gene is TRBJ2-7, the V gene TRBV9, with D hard to call. Germline V gives CDR1 SGDLS, CDR2 YYNGEE. Trimming stripped 4 bases from V and 2 bases from J, with 22 bases between. This CDR3 contains 17 residues. CDR3 sequence reads: CASSPVGHGHTPYEQYF. The CDR3 bases are TGTGCCAGCAGCCCTGTAGGGCACGGGCATACTCCCTACGAGCAGTACTTC.

The J gene is TRBJ2-5, the V gene TRBV28, with 10 positions matching TRBD2. With 2 bases clipped from V and 2 bases from J, the junction kept 8 bases outside the gene matches. This CDR3 is 17 amino acids long. Germline V gene lookup returns CDR1 MDHEN and CDR2 SYDVKM. The CDR3 DNA is TGTGCCAGCAGTTTAGCCAGCGGGAGGGCGGGGCAAGAGACCCAGTACTTC. Protein product: CASSLASGRAGQETQYF.

The genes are TRBV19 and TRBJ2-2; D not certain. V dropped 5 bases and J dropped 4 bases, with 14 bases sitting between them. Germline V CDR1 and CDR2: LNHDA, SQIVND (reference sequence). The CDR3 is 15 amino acids. The CDR3 bases are TGTGCCAGTAGTCCCCCTCATACTGGCACCGGGGAGCTGTTTTTT. Protein product: CASSPPHTGTGELFF.

As for this clone: One end of the junction is discordant with germline, which a read error may explain. The rearrangement links TRBV7-7 to TRBJ2-5; TRBD1 agrees at 8 bases. This CDR3 has 17 amino acids. Germline CDR1 SSHAT, CDR2 FNYEAQ (reference sequence). CDR3 nucleotides: TGTGCTAGCAGCTTAGGAGGAACCCAGGGGGCCGTGGAGACCCAGTACTTC. This gives the protein CASSLGGTQGAVETQYF.

The sample holds a few counts of this clone. In DNA form, the CDR3 reads TGCGCCAGCAGCGTCGGACAGGAAAACATTCAGTACTTC. Translating it yields CASSVGQENIQYF. J is TRBJ2-4 and V is TRBV5-1, with 7 bases aligning to TRBD1. This CDR3 region has 13 residues. Germline CDR1 and CDR2: SGHRS and YFSETQ. The V gene end was trimmed by 4 bases and the J gene end by 5 bases; junction bases not matched to a gene: 3.

CDR3 residues: CASSDEDRVYQPQHF. Written as DNA, the CDR3 is TGTGCCAGCAGTGATGAGGACAGGGTCTATCAGCCCCAGCATTTT. The rearrangement joins TRBV2 to TRBJ1-5, with 8 bases fitting TRBD1. V was clipped by 3 bases and J by 5 bases; unmatched bases: 6. The CDR3 runs 15 residues. Germline V gives CDR1 SNHLY, CDR2 FYNNEI.

The rearrangement uses TRBV18 and TRBJ2-7; 9 nucleotides agree with TRBD2. The V and J ends lost 6 bases and 3 bases, in that order; junction bases with no gene match: 9. The CDR3 loop spans 15 amino acids. CDR1 is KGHSH, CDR2 LQKENI, per germline. CDR3: CASSPASGRSYEQYF. CDR3 in DNA: TGTGCCAGCTCCCCGGCCAGCGGGAGGAGCTACGAGCAGTACTTC.

The chain combines TRBV7-3 with TRBJ2-5; D may be TRBD2 (6 bases). From germline, CDR1 is SGHTA and CDR2 FQGTGA. Trimming shortened V by 5 bases and J by 5 bases, and 18 bases separated the two germline ends. CDR3 length equals 15 residues. CDR3 bases: TGTGCCAGCAGCCGACTTGGCGGGATTCGGGAGACCCAGTACTTC. Translation: CASSRLGGIRETQYF.

This clone was found a few times. The chain couples TRBV5-5 to TRBJ2-7; 7 nucleotides align to TRBD1. The trim removed 4 bases at V and 1 base at J, leaving 5 bases unmatched. The CDR3 is 14 amino acids. CDR1 is SGHKS, CDR2 YYEKEE, per germline (reference sequence). In nucleotides, the CDR3 is TGTGCCAGCAGCCCGACAGGGTCGTCCTACGAGCAGTACTTC. Translating it yields CASSPTGSSYEQYF.